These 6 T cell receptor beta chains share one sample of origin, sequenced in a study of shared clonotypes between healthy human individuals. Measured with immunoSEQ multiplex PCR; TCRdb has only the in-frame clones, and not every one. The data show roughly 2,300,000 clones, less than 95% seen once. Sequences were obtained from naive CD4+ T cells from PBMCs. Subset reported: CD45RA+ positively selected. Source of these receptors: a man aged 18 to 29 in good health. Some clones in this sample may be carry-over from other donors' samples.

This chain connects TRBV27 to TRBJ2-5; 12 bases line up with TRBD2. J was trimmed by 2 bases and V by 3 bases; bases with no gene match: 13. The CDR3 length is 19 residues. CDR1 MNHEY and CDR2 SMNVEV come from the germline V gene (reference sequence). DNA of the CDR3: TGTGCCAGCAGTTTGTACCGACGGACTAGCGGGGTTATTCAAGAGACCCAGTACTTC. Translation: CASSLYRRTSGVIQETQYF.

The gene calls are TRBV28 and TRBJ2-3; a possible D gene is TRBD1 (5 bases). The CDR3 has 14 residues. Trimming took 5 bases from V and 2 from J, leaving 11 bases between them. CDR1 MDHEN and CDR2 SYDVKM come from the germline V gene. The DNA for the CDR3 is TGTGCCAGCAGTCGGACACCTATCACAGATACGCAGTATTTT. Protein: CASSRTPITDTQYF.

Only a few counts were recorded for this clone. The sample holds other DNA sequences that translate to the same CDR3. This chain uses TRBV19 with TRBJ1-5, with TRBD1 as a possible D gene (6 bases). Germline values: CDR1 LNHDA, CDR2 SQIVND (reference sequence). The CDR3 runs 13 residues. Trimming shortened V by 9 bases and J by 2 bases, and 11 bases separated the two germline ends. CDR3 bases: TGTGCCAGCCGGGGGCCGGGCAATCAGCCCCAGCATTTT. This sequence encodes CASRGPGNQPQHF.

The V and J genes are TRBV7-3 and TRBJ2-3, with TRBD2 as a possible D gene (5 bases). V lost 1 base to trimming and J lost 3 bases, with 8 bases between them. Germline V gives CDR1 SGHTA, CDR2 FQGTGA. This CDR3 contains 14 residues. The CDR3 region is CASSLNGVTDTQYF. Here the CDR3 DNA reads TGTGCCAGCAGCTTAAACGGGGTGACAGATACGCAGTATTTT.

The CDR3 reads CASSRNRGRDTGNTGELFF. CDR3 coding DNA: TGCGCCAGCAGCCGGAACCGGGGGAGGGACACTGGGAACACCGGGGAGCTGTTTTTT. The V call is TRBV4-1, the J call TRBJ2-2, with a weak D call TRBD2 (7 bases). V was clipped by 4 bases and J by 1 base, with 22 bases between them. Per the germline V gene, CDR1 is MGHRA and CDR2 is YSYEKL. The CDR3 is 19 residues long.

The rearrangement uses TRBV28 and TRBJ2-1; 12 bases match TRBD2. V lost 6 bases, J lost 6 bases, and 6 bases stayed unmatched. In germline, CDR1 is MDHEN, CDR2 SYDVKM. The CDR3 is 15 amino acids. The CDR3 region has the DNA TGTGCCAGCAGCCGGACTAGCGGGATTAGCAATGAGCAGTTCTTC. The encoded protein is CASSRTSGISNEQFF.